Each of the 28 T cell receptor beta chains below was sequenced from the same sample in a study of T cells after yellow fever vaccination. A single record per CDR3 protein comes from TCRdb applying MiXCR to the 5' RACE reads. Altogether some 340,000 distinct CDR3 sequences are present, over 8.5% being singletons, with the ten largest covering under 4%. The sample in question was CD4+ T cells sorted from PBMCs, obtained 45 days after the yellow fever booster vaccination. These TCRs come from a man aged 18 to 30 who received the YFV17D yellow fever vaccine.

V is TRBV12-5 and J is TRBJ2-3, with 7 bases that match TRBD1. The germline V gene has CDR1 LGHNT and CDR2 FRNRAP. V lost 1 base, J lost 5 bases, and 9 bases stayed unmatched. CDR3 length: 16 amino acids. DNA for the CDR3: TGTGCTAGTGGTTTGGGCGAGGGGGCCCCCGAAGATACGCAGTATTTT. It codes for CASGLGEGAPEDTQYF. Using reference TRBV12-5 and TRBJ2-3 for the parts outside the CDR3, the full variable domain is DARVTQTPRHKVTEMGQEVTMRCQPILGHNTVFWYRQTMMQGLELLAYFRNRAPLDDSGMPKDRFSAEMPDATLATLKIQPSEPRDSAVYFCASGLGEGAPEDTQYFGPGTRLTVL.

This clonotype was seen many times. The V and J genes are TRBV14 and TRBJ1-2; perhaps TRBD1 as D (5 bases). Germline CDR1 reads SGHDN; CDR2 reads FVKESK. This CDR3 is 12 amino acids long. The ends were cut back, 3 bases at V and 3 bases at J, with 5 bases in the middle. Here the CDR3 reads CASSQGDYGYTF. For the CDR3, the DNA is TGTGCCAGCAGCCAGGGGGACTATGGCTACACCTTC.

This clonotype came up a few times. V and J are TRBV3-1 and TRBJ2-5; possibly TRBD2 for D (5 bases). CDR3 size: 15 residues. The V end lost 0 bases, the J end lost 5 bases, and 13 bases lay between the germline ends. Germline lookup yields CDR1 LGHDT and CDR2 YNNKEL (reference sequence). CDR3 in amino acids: CASSQDLTRGETQYF. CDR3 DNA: TGTGCCAGCAGCCAAGATCTAACCAGAGGGGAGACCCAGTACTTC.

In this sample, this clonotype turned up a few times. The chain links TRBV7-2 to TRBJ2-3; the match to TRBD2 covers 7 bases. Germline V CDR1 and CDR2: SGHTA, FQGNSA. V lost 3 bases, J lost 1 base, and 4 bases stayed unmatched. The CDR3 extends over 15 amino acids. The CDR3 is CASSFPTSGTDTQYF. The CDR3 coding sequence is TGTGCCAGCAGCTTCCCCACTAGCGGCACAGATACGCAGTATTTT. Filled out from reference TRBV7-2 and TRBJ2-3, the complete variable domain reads GAGVSQSPSNKVTEKGKDVELRCDPISGHTALYWYRQSLGQGLEFLIYFQGNSAPDKSGLPSDRFSAERTGGSVSTLTIQRTQQEDSAVYLCASSFPTSGTDTQYFGPGTRLTVL.

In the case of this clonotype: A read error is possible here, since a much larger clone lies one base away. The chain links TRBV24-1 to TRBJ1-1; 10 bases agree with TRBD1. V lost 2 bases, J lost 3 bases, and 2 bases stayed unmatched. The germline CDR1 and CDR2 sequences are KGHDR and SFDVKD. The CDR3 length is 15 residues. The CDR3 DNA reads TGTGCCACCAGTGATTCCGGGACAGGGGACACTGAAGCTTTCTTT. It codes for CATSDSGTGDTEAFF.

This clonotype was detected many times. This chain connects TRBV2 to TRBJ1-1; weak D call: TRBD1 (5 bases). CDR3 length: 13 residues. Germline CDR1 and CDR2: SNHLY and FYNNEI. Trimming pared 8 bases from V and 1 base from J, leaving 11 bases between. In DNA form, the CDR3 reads TGTGCCAGCCGGGGGAACAGGAACACTGAAGCTTTCTTT. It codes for CASRGNRNTEAFF. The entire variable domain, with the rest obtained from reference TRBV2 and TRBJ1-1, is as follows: EPEVTQTPSHQVTQMGQEVILRCVPISNHLYFYWYRQILGQKVEFLVSFYNNEISEKSEIFDDQFSVERPDGSNFTLKIRSTKLEDSAMYFCASRGNRNTEAFFGQGTRLTVV.

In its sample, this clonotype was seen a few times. As DNA, the CDR3 is TGCGCCAGCAGCCAAAGTACAGGGGCTAGTTCCCCCTACGAGCAGTACTTC. It codes for CASSQSTGASSPYEQYF. This sequence joins TRBV5-1 and TRBJ2-7; 7 nucleotides align to TRBD1. CDR1 and CDR2 from the germline V gene are SGHRS and YFSETQ. The CDR3 runs to 17 residues. The V gene end was trimmed by 4 bases and the J gene end by 2 bases; junction bases not matched to a gene: 15.

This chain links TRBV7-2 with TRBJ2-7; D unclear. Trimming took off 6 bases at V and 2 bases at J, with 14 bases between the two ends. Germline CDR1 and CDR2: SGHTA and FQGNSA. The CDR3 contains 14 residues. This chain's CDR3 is CASRVGGAPYEQYF. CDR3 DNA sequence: TGTGCCAGCAGAGTGGGCGGCGCCCCCTACGAGCAGTACTTC.

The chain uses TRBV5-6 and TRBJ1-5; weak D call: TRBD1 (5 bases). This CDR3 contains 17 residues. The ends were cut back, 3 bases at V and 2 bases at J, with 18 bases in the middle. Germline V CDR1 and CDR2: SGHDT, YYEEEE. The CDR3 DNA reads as TGTGCCAGCAGCTGGGGGGGTTCTGTAGTGGGCAATCAGCCCCAGCATTTT. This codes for CASSWGGSVVGNQPQHF.

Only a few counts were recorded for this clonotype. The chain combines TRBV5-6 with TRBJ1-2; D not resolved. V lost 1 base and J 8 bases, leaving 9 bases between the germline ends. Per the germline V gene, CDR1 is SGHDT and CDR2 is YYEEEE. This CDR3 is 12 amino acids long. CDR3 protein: CASSLTGWGYTF. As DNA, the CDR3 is TGTGCCAGCAGCTTGACGGGCTGGGGCTACACCTTC.

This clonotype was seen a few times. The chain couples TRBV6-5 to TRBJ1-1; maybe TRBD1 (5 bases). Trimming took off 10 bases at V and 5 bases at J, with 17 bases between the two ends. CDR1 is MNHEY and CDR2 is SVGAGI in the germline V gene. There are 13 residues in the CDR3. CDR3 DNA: TGTGCCACGGGGGGAGAGAGGCATACTGAAGCTTTCTTT. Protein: CATGGERHTEAFF.

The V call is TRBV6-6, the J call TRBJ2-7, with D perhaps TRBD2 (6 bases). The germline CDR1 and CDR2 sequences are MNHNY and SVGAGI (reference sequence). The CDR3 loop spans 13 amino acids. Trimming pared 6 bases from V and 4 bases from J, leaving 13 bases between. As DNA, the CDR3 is TGTGCCAGCAGCACCGGGACTGGATACGAGCAGTACTTC. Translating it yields CASSTGTGYEQYF.

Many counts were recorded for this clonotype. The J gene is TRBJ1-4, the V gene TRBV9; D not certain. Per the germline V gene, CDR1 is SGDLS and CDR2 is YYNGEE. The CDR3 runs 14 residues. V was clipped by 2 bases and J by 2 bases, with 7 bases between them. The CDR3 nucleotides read TGTGCCAGCAGCGTCACCCCGACTAATGAAAAACTGTTTTTT. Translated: CASSVTPTNEKLFF.

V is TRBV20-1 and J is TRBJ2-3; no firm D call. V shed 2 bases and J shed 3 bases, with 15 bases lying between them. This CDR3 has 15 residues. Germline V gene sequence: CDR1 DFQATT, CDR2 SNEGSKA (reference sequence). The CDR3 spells CSARIPLGPTDTQYF. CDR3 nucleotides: TGCAGTGCTAGAATCCCCCTAGGCCCAACAGATACGCAGTATTTT.

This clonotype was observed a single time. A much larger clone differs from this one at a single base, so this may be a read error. The CDR3 nucleotides read TGTGCCAGCAGCGGCGTTCGGACAAGGGACACTGGTGGCTATGGCGACACCTTC. The encoded protein is CASSGVRTRDTGGYGDTF. The chain carries TRBV7-9 and TRBJ1-2; TRBD1 is a possible D gene (6 bases). Germline V gene data show CDR1 as SEHNR and CDR2 as FQNEAQ (reference sequence). The CDR3 loop spans 18 amino acids.

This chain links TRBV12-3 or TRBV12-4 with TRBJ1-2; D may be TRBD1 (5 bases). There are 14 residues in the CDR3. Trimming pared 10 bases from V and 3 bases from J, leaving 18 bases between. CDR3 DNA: TGTGCCACCAACTTGCTGGGCAGGGACTATGGCTACACCTTC. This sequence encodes CATNLLGRDYGYTF.

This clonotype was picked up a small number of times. Here the CDR3 reads CASSGRVWADTQYF. In DNA, the CDR3 is TGTGCCAGCAGTGGCAGGGTATGGGCAGATACGCAGTATTTT. The chain uses TRBV2 and TRBJ2-3, with D tentatively TRBD1 (5 bases). The CDR3 contains 14 residues. Trimming pared 4 bases from V and 4 bases from J, leaving 12 bases between. Germline assignment: CDR1 SNHLY and CDR2 FYNNEI.

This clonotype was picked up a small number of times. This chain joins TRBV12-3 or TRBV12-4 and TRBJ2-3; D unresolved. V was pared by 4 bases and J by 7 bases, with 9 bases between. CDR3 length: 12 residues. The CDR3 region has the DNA TGTGCCAGCAGTTCGTCGCGGAATACGCAGTATTTT. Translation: CASSSSRNTQYF.

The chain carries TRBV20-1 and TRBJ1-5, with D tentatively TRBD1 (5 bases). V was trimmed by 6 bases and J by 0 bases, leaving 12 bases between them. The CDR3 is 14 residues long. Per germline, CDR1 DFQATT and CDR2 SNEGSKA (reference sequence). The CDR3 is CSAVGTLSNQPQHF. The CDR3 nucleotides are TGCAGTGCCGTGGGGACCCTTAGCAATCAGCCCCAGCATTTT.

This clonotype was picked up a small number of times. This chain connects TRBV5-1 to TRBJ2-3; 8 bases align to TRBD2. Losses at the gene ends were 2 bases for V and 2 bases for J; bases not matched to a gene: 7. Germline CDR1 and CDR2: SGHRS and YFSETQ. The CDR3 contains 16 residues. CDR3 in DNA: TGCGCCAGCAGCTTCCGCGGGGGGCTTGACACAGATACGCAGTATTTT. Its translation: CASSFRGGLDTDTQYF.

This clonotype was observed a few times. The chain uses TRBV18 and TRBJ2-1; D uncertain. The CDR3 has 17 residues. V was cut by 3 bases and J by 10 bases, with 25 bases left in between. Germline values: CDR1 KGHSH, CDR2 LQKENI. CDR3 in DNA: TGTGCCAGCTCACCCTTAAGCATAAGTGCCACACACTGGGAGCAGTTCTTC. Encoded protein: CASSPLSISATHWEQFF.

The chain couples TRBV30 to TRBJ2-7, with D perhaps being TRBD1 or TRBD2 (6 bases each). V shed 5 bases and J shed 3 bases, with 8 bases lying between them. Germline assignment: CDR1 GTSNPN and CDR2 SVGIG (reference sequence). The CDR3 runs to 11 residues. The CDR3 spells CAWGGRYEQYF. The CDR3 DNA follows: TGTGCCTGGGGGGGGCGCTACGAGCAGTACTTC.

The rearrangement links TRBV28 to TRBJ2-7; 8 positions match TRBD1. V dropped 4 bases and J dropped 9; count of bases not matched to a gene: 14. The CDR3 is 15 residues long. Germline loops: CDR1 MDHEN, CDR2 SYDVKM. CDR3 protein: CASSSPGGASWVQYV. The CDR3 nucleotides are TGTGCCAGCAGTTCCCCAGGGGGCGCGTCGTGGGTGCAGTACGTC.

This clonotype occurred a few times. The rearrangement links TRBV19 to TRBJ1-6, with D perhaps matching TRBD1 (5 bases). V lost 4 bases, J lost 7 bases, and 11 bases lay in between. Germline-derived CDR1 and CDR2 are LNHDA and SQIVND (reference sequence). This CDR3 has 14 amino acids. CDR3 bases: TGTGCCAGTAGTAAGGACATAAGGAATTCACCCCTCCACTTT. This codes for CASSKDIRNSPLHF.

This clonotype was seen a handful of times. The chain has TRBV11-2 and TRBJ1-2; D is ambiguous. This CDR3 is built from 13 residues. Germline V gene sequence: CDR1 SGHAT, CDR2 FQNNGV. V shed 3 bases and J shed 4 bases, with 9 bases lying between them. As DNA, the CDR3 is TGTGCCAGCAGCTTCGGCGGTGCCTATGGCTACACCTTC. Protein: CASSFGGAYGYTF.

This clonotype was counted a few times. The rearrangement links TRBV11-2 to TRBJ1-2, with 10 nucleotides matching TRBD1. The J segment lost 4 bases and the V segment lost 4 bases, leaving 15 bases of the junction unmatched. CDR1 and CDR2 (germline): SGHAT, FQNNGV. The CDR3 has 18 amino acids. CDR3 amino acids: CASSSPGQGTARAYGYTF. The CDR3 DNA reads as TGTGCCAGCAGCTCCCCGGGACAGGGGACCGCCAGGGCCTATGGCTACACCTTC.

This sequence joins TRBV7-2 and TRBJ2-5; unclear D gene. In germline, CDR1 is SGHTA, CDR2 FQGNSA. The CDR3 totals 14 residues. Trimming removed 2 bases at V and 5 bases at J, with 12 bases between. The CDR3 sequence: CASSLWGARETQYF. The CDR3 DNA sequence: TGTGCCAGCAGCTTATGGGGTGCAAGGGAGACCCAGTACTTC.

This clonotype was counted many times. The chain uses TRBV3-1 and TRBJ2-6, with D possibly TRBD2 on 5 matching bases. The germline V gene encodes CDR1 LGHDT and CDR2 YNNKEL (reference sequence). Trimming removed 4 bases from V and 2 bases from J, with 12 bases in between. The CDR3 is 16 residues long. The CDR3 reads CASSRNWEPGANVLTF. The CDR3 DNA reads TGTGCCAGCAGCCGGAATTGGGAGCCTGGGGCCAACGTCCTGACTTTC.